The subject of this entry is one TCR beta chain. Some clones are missing from TCRdb's copy, which holds only in-frame ones; the method was immunoSEQ multiplex PCR. The sample lists fewer than 250,000 clones, 70% to 90% occurring once. Germline lookup yields CDR1 SGHAT and CDR2 FQNNGV. This CDR3 spans 15 amino acids. V lost 2 bases to trimming and J lost 2 bases, with 12 bases between them. This record belongs to a study of blood T cell repertoires in COVID-19. Overall study: The study drew acute and convalescent COVID-19 samples from the United States, Italy and Spain. PBMCs, B-cell-depleted T cells, or T cells were the source of the cDNA or gDNA that made up the material.

This TCR came from a human donor in a cohort sampled during active COVID-19. The sequenced material came from peripheral blood. The rearrangement uses TRBV11-2 and TRBJ1-2, with D perhaps matching TRBD1 (5 bases). The CDR3 here is CASSLLGSGNYGYTF. The DNA for the CDR3 is TGTGCCAGCAGCTTACTCGGGTCAGGGAACTATGGCTACACCTTC.